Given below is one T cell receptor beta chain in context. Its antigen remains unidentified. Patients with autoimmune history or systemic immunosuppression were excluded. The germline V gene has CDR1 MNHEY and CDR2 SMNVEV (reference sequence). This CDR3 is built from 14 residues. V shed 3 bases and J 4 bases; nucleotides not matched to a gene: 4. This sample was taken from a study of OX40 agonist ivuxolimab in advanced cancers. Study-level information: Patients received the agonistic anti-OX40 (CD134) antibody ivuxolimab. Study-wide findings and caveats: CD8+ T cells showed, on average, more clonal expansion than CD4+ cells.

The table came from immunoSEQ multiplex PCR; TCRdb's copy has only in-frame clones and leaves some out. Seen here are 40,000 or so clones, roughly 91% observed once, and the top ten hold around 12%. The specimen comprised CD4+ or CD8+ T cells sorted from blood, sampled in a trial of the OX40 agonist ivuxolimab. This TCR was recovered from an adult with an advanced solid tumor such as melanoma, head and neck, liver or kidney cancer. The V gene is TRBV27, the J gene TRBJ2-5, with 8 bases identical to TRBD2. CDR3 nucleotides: TGTGCCAGCAGTTTCGGACTAGCCGGAGAGACCCAGTACTTC. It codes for CASSFGLAGETQYF.